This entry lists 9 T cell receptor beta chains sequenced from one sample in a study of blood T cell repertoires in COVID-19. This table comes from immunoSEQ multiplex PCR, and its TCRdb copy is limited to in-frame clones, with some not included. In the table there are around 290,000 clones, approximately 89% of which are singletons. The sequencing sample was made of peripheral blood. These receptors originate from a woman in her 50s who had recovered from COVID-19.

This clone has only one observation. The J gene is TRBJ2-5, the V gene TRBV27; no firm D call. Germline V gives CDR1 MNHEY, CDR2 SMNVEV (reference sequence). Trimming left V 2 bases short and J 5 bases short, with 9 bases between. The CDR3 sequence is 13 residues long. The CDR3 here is CASSLVRGETQYF. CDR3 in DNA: TGTGCCAGCAGTTTAGTGCGAGGTGAGACCCAGTACTTC.

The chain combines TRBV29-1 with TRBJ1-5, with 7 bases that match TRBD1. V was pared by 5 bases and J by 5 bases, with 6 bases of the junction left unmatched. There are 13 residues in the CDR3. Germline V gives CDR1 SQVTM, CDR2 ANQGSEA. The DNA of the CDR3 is TGCAGCGTTAAACAGGGGAAGGATCAGCCCCAGCATTTT. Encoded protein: CSVKQGKDQPQHF.

The CDR3 DNA sequence: TGTGCCTGGAATAGGGGGCTAAGTGGAAACACCATATATTTT. This sequence encodes CAWNRGLSGNTIYF. This chain connects TRBV30 to TRBJ1-3, with TRBD1 matching 7 bases. With 4 bases clipped from V and 3 bases from J, the junction kept 6 bases outside the gene matches. Germline V gene data show CDR1 as GTSNPN and CDR2 as SVGIG (reference sequence). This CDR3 spans 14 amino acids.

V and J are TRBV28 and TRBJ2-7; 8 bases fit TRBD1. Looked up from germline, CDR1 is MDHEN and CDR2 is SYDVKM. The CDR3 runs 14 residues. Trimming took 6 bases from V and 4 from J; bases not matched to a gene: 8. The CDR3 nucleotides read TGTGCCAGCAGGACAGGGGATGATTCGTACGAGCAGTACTTC. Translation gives CASRTGDDSYEQYF.

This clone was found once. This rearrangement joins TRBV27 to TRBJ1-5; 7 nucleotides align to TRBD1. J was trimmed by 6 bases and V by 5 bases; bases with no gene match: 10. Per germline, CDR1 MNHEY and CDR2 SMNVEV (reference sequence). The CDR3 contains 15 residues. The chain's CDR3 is CASSPRGLRSQPQHF. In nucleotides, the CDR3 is TGTGCCAGCAGTCCAAGGGGGCTCCGGAGTCAGCCCCAGCATTTT.

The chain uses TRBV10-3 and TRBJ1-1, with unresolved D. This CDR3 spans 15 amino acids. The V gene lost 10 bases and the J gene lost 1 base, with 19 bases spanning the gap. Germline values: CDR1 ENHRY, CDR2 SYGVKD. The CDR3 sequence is CATRGGQLENTEAFF. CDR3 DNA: TGTGCCACACGGGGAGGGCAGCTAGAGAACACTGAAGCTTTCTTT.

The CDR3 loop reads CASTLLGISNQPQHF. The CDR3 DNA sequence: TGTGCCAGCACTCTCCTAGGTATTAGCAATCAGCCCCAGCATTTT. V gene TRBV28 combines with J gene TRBJ1-5; D uncertain. Germline V gene sequence: CDR1 MDHEN, CDR2 SYDVKM. Trimming took off 7 bases at V and 0 bases at J, with 13 bases between the two ends. The CDR3 consists of 15 residues. The full variable domain, rest sourced from reference TRBV28 and TRBJ1-5, is DVKVTQSSRYLVKRTGEKVFLECVQDMDHENMFWYRQDPGLGLRLIYFSYDVKMKEKGDIPEGYSVSREKKERFSLILESASTNQTSMYLCASTLLGISNQPQHFGDGTRLSIL.

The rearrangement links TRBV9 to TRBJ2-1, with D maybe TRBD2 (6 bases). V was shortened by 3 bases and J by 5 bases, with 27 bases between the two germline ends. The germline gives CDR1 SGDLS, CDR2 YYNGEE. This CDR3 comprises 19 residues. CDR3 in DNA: TGTGCCAGCAGCGAGGGAGTTCTCTCCGGGGGAGTTAAGGACAATGAGCAGTTCTTC. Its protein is CASSEGVLSGGVKDNEQFF.

This CDR3 is CASSHTGNTEAFF. The CDR3 DNA reads as TGCGCCAGCAGCCATACAGGTAACACTGAAGCTTTCTTT. The rearrangement joins TRBV4-3 to TRBJ1-1, with a possible D match to TRBD1 (5 bases). V gave up 3 bases and J gave up 2 bases, with 7 bases separating them. The V gene's germline CDR1 is LGHNA and CDR2 YSLEER. The CDR3 runs 13 residues.